Here is one T cell receptor beta chain with its context. This CDR3 has 12 residues. Germline values: CDR1 LGHNA, CDR2 YSLEER. V was shortened by 0 bases and J by 7 bases, with 6 bases between the two germline ends. Data came from immunoSEQ multiplex PCR; TCRdb stores just in-frame clones and leaves some out. The sample shows 150,000 to 200,000 clones, around 95% of them seen only once. The data stem from a study of control samples from healthy donors and cancer patients. The V call is TRBV4-3, the J call TRBJ1-2; D not certain. This clonotype was sampled from an older woman in good health. The sequencing sample was made of blood. The CDR3: CASSQDERGYTF. CDR3 in DNA: TGCGCCAGCAGCCAAGATGAGCGTGGCTACACCTTC.